Listed below are T cell receptor beta chains from one sample, sequenced in a study of metastatic and nonmetastatic thyroid tumors. With MiXCR, TCRdb called clones anew from the PCR reads. The repertoire holds over 35,000 clones, approximately 12% seen once, with over 7.5% in the top ten. Sequencing was performed on blood. The source is a female donor with papillary thyroid cancer or a benign thyroid nodule (not recorded which). Some clones in this sample may be carry-over from other donors' samples. Each CDR3 is given with its conserved first and last residue. The D gene is left open where the match is weak. Only part of the rows carry a size: once, few, many, or a class if the clone is expanded.

d_call,j_call,clone_size,v_call,cdr3_aa,cdr3_nt
.,TRBJ1-6,many,TRBV6-5,CASSYTRTENSPLHF,TGTGCCAGCAGTTACACACGGACAGAAAATTCACCCCTCCACTTT
.,TRBJ2-6,many,TRBV6-6,CASSYSGANVLTF,TGTGCCAGCAGTTACTCTGGGGCCAACGTCCTGACTTTC
.,TRBJ1-2,few,TRBV27,CASSLSRGAVGYTF,TGTGCCAGCAGTTTAAGCCGGGGAGCGGTTGGCTACACCTTC
TRBD2,TRBJ2-1,once,TRBV2,CASSESRLAGEAGNEQFF,TGTGCCAGCAGTGAATCCAGACTAGCGGGGGAGGCAGGGAATGAGCAGTTCTTC
.,TRBJ1-2,medium-sized,TRBV6-1,CASSVAPGDGYTF,TGTGCCAGCAGTGTAGCGCCAGGGGATGGCTACACCTTC
TRBD1,TRBJ2-3,few,TRBV6-1,CASSARRAAQGYSDTQYF,TGTGCCAGCAGTGCCCGGCGAGCGGCACAGGGGTATTCAGATACGCAGTATTTT
TRBD1,TRBJ2-2,many,TRBV9,CASSVRPGTGNTGELFF,TGTGCCAGCAGCGTTAGGCCCGGGACAGGGAACACCGGGGAGCTGTTTTTT
.,TRBJ2-1,.,TRBV24-1,CATSDAGGDNYNEQFF,TGTGCCACCAGTGATGCCGGCGGCGATAACTACAATGAGCAGTTCTTC
.,TRBJ2-5,many,TRBV27,CASSLVNTETQYF,TGTGCCAGCAGTCTCGTTAATACAGAGACCCAGTACTTC
.,TRBJ1-2,many,TRBV3-1,CASSHRVKDYGYTF,TGTGCCAGCAGCCACAGGGTAAAGGACTATGGCTACACCTTC
.,TRBJ2-1,few,TRBV11-1,CASSTENLLRRGDEQFF,TGTGCCAGCAGCACCGAAAATCTTCTGCGGCGTGGCGATGAGCAGTTCTTC
.,TRBJ1-5,.,TRBV28,CAISSPLGGVNQPQHF,TGTGCCATCAGCTCCCCCCTTGGGGGGGTGAATCAGCCCCAGCATTTT
.,TRBJ1-2,medium-sized,TRBV12-3/TRBV12-4,CASSLGGHGGGNGYTF,TGTGCCAGCAGTTTGGGCGGACACGGGGGAGGTAATGGCTACACCTTC
.,TRBJ1-1,few,TRBV6-1,CAIGPSTEAFF,TGTGCCATTGGTCCAAGCACTGAAGCTTTCTTT
.,TRBJ2-7,many,TRBV20-1,CSAPGEGLYEQYF,TGCAGTGCCCCTGGAGAGGGACTCTACGAGCAGTACTTC
.,TRBJ2-7,many,TRBV6-1,CASTPRDSSSYEQYF,TGTGCCAGCACCCCTAGGGACTCGAGCTCCTACGAGCAGTACTTC
TRBD1,TRBJ2-5,many,TRBV12-3/TRBV12-4,CASSLGAGGLETQYF,TGTGCCAGCAGTTTAGGGGCAGGGGGCTTAGAGACCCAGTACTTC
TRBD2,TRBJ2-7,medium-sized,TRBV7-6,CASSQASGEQYF,TGTGCCAGCAGCCAGGCTAGCGGCGAGCAGTACTTC
.,TRBJ1-6,few,TRBV12-3/TRBV12-4,CASRATENIQF,TGTGCCAGCAGAGCCACGGAGAACATCCAATTT
.,TRBJ1-2,many,TRBV9,CASSVGGGLSYGYTF,TGTGCCAGCAGCGTAGGGGGAGGGCTTAGCTATGGCTACACCTTC
.,TRBJ2-1,many,TRBV15,CATSLGGGDGVHEQFF,TGTGCCACCAGCCTCGGTGGTGGCGACGGGGTCCATGAGCAGTTCTTC
TRBD2,TRBJ2-7,.,TRBV20-1,CSARGGGLEEGRGEQYF,TGCAGTGCTAGAGGGGGGGGACTAGAGGAGGGCCGGGGCGAGCAGTACTTC
TRBD2,TRBJ2-1,many,TRBV9,CASSPGILAGVNEQFF,TGTGCCAGCAGCCCGGGGATTCTAGCGGGAGTCAATGAGCAGTTCTTC
.,TRBJ2-7,many,TRBV6-1,CASSEGIGYEQYF,TGTGCCAGCAGTGAAGGGATAGGCTACGAGCAGTACTTC
.,TRBJ2-7,.,TRBV5-4,CASTPSNSYEQYF,TGTGCCAGCACCCCCTCTAACTCCTACGAGCAGTACTTC
.,TRBJ2-7,many,TRBV5-4,CASSLEGGRVYEQYF,TGTGCCAGCAGCTTGGAGGGGGGCCGCGTCTACGAGCAGTACTTC
.,TRBJ2-1,many,TRBV11-3,CASSSRTDLGNEQFF,TGTGCCAGCAGCTCCCGGACTGATCTAGGGAATGAGCAGTTCTTC
.,TRBJ2-7,medium-sized,TRBV27,CASSFLGQPYEQYF,TGTGCCAGCAGTTTTCTCGGACAGCCTTACGAGCAGTACTTC
.,TRBJ1-1,many,TRBV29-1,CSARGGGGANTEAFF,TGCAGCGCCCGGGGTGGCGGAGGGGCGAACACTGAAGCTTTCTTT
.,TRBJ2-3,.,TRBV4-2,CASSQEEGVGTDTQYF,TGTGCCAGCAGCCAAGAGGAAGGGGTGGGCACAGATACGCAGTATTTT
TRBD1,TRBJ1-2,many,TRBV7-9,CASSSATGVERGYTF,TGTGCCAGCAGCTCCGCCACAGGGGTAGAACGAGGCTACACCTTC
.,TRBJ1-1,many,TRBV11-2,CASSLESSRHPNTEAFF,TGTGCCAGCAGCTTAGAGTCCAGTAGGCACCCGAACACTGAAGCTTTCTTT
.,TRBJ2-7,many,TRBV6-1,CASGPFRSSYEQYF,TGTGCCAGCGGGCCGTTCAGGAGCTCCTACGAGCAGTACTTC
.,TRBJ1-1,many,TRBV20-1,CSASGGWDEAFF,TGCAGTGCATCGGGCGGGTGGGATGAAGCTTTCTTT
.,TRBJ2-1,many,TRBV2,CASSVDYPREQFF,TGTGCCAGCAGTGTAGACTACCCAAGGGAGCAGTTCTTC
TRBD1,TRBJ2-2,many,TRBV20-1,CSARDGGTGIGELFF,TGCAGTGCTAGAGATGGCGGGACAGGGATCGGGGAGCTGTTTTTT
.,TRBJ1-6,medium-sized,TRBV6-5,CASSYTPIGNSPLHF,TGTGCCAGCAGTTACACCCCCATCGGGAATTCACCCCTCCACTTT
.,TRBJ2-7,few,TRBV28,CASSSGRGPNEQYF,TGTGCCAGCAGTTCAGGGAGAGGCCCGAACGAGCAGTACTTC
.,TRBJ2-7,.,TRBV5-1,CASSLAGDRNPWRDPSSYEQYF,TGCGCCAGCAGCTTGGCAGGGGACAGAAACCCCTGGCGGGACCCCAGCTCCTACGAGCAGTACTTC
TRBD2,TRBJ2-4,many,TRBV10-3,CAISVASSGDIQYF,TGTGCCATCAGTGTGGCCTCTAGCGGGGACATTCAGTACTTC